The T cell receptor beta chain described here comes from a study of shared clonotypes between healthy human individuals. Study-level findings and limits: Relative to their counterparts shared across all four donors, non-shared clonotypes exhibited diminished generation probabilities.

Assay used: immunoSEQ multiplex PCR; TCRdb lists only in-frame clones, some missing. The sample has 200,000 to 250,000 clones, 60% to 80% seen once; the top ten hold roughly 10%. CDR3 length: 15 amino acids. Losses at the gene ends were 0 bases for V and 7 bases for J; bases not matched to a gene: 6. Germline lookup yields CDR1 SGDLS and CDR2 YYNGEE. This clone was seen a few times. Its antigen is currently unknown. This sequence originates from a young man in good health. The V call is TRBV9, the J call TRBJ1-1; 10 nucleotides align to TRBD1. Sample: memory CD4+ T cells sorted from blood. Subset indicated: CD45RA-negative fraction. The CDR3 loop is CASSVGGTGESEAFF. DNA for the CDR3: TGTGCCAGCAGCGTAGGGGGGACAGGGGAGAGTGAAGCTTTCTTT.